The 4 T cell receptor beta chains in this list originate from one sample, sequenced in a study of spatial heterogeneity in lung cancer. As for time point: sample taken at primary tumor resection. No cell sorting; template was whole RNA from tumor, lung tissue or PBMC. TCRdb redid the calling of the 5' RACE reads with MiXCR, one entry per CDR3 protein. Among 12,000 to 15,000 distinct CDR3 sequences listed, 7.9% were seen once. The sample consisted of PBMCs, taken at surgery. These receptors all come from a female donor with early-stage non-small cell lung cancer.

Many counts were recorded for this clonotype. The chain couples TRBV29-1 to TRBJ2-7, with D uncertain. The CDR3 spans 12 residues. The V end was cut by 1 base, the J end by 3 bases, with 7 bases between. In germline, CDR1 is SQVTM, CDR2 ANQGSEA. The DNA of the CDR3 is TGCAGCGTTGAAGGCAGAAACTACGAGCAGTACTTC. Translated, it gives CSVEGRNYEQYF.

This clonotype was seen more than once but under ten times. This chain links TRBV30 with TRBJ2-1; no clear D. V was pared by 2 bases and J by 6 bases, with 17 bases between. CDR1 is GTSNPN and CDR2 is SVGIG in the germline V gene (reference sequence). There are 15 residues in the CDR3. CDR3 residues: CAWSPRTVVGNEQFF. CDR3 bases: TGTGCCTGGAGTCCCCGGACGGTGGTGGGCAATGAGCAGTTCTTC. The full variable domain, in which reference TRBV30 and TRBJ2-1 provide the parts outside the CDR3, is SQTIHQWPATLVQPVGSPLSLECTVEGTSNPNLYWYRQAAGRGLQLLFYSVGIGQISSEVPQNLSASRPQDRQFILSSKKLLLSDSGFYLCAWSPRTVVGNEQFFGPGTRLTVL.

A remark on this clonotype: One base away lies a much larger clone, so this may be a sequencing read error. V gene TRBV28 combines with J gene TRBJ1-6; the match to TRBD1 covers 7 bases. This CDR3 contains 15 residues. V lost 8 bases to trimming and J lost 11 bases; unmatched junction nucleotides: 15. Germline loops: CDR1 MDHEN, CDR2 SYDVKM. CDR3 in DNA: TGTGCCAGCGGTCCATCTAAAGGGGGCTTAGCACCCCTCCACTTT. This encodes CASGPSKGGLAPLHF.

This clonotype has ten or more counts. V and J are TRBV30 and TRBJ1-1; D perhaps matches TRBD1 (5 bases). The CDR3 sequence is 14 residues long. CDR1 GTSNPN and CDR2 SVGIG come from the germline V gene (reference sequence). Trimming pared 3 bases from V and 0 bases from J, leaving 11 bases between. The CDR3, as DNA: TGTGCCTGGAGACCAGGGCTGGTGAACACTGAAGCTTTCTTT. It translates to CAWRPGLVNTEAFF. The full variable domain, its missing parts supplied by reference TRBV30 and TRBJ1-1, is SQTIHQWPATLVQPVGSPLSLECTVEGTSNPNLYWYRQAAGRGLQLLFYSVGIGQISSEVPQNLSASRPQDRQFILSSKKLLLSDSGFYLCAWRPGLVNTEAFFGQGTRLTVV.